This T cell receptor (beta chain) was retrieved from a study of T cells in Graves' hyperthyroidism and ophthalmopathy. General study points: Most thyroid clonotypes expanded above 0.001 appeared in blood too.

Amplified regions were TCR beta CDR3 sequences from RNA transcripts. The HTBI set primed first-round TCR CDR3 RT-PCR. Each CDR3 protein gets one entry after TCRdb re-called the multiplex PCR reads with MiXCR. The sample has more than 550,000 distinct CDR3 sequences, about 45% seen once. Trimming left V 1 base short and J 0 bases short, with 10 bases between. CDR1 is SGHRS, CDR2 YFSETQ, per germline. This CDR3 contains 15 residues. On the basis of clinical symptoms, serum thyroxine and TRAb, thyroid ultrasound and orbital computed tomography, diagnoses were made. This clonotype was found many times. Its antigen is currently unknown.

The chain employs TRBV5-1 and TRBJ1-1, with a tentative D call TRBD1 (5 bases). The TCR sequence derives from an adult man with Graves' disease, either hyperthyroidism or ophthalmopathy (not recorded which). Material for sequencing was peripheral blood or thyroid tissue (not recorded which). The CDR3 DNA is TGCGCCAGCAGCTTGTTGGGACCGATGAACACTGAAGCTTTCTTT. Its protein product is CASSLLGPMNTEAFF.